Here is one TCR beta chain with its context. The data stem from a study of T cell changes during pregnancy in multiple sclerosis. The table came from immunoSEQ multiplex PCR; TCRdb's copy has only in-frame clones and leaves some out. This sample has roughly 15,000 clones, with approximately 86% found just once. CDR1 is SEHNR and CDR2 is FQNEAQ in the germline V gene (reference sequence). J gave up 0 bases and V 3 bases, and 4 bases lay outside the gene matches. This CDR3 has 16 amino acids. This TCR was recovered from a female donor with multiple sclerosis, enrolled in a pregnancy study. The chain couples TRBV7-9 to TRBJ2-7, with TRBD1 matching over 11 bases. This sample comprised CD8+ T cells from peripheral blood mononuclear cells, obtained in the first trimester of pregnancy. In DNA, the CDR3 is TGTGCCAGCAGCTTTCTGGACAGGGGGCTCTCCTACGAGCAGTACTTC. Translated: CASSFLDRGLSYEQYF.